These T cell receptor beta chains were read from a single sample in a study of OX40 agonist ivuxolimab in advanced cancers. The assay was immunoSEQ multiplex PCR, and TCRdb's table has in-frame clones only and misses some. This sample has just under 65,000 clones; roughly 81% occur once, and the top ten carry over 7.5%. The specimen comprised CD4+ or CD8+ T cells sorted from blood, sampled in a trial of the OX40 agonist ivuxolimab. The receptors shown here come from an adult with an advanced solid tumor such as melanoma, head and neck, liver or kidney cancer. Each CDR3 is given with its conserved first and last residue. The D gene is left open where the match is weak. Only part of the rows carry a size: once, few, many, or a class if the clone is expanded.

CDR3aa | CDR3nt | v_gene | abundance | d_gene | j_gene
CASSAIPGLAGYNEQFF | TGTGCCAGCAGCGCCATACCGGGACTAGCGGGGTACAATGAGCAGTTCTTC | TRBV11-3 | medium-sized | TRBD2 | TRBJ2-1
CASSRTGGTNEKLFF | TGCGCCAGCAGCCGGACAGGGGGGACTAATGAAAAACTGTTTTTT | TRBV5-1 | few | TRBD1 | TRBJ1-4
CASSKVERGGKETQYF | TGTGCCAGCAGCAAGGTGGAACGAGGGGGCAAAGAGACCCAGTACTTC | TRBV21-1 | - | - | TRBJ2-5
CASSKGRNQETQYF | TGTGCCAGCAGCAAGGGACGGAACCAAGAGACCCAGTACTTC | TRBV21-1 | - | - | TRBJ2-5
CASSMPSGVQGEQFF | TGCGCCAGCAGCATGCCTAGCGGGGTACAAGGTGAGCAGTTCTTC | TRBV5-1 | - | TRBD2 | TRBJ2-1
CASRGDTDTQYF | TGTGCCAGTCGCGGGGACACAGATACGCAGTATTTT | TRBV19 | - | - | TRBJ2-3
CASSQDRVTQPQHF | TGCGCCAGCAGCCAAGACAGGGTGACTCAGCCCCAGCATTTT | TRBV4-1 | - | - | TRBJ1-5
CASSPPSRGGARETQYF | TGTGCCAGCTCACCACCGAGTCGCGGGGGGGCCCGGGAGACCCAGTACTTC | TRBV18 | few | TRBD2 | TRBJ2-5
CAIIAGTDSYEQYF | TGTGCCATCATCGCCGGGACGGACTCCTACGAGCAGTACTTC | TRBV10-3 | - | - | TRBJ2-7
CASSRSGSYTGELFF | TGTGCCAGTAGTAGAAGCGGGAGTTACACCGGGGAGCTGTTTTTT | TRBV19 | - | TRBD2 | TRBJ2-2
CASSLSPNYGYTF | TGTGCCAGCAGCTTAAGCCCTAACTATGGCTACACCTTC | TRBV7-8 | few | - | TRBJ1-2
CASSPTGYNEQFF | TGTGCCAGCTCGCCGACAGGGTACAATGAGCAGTTCTTC | TRBV18 | - | TRBD1 | TRBJ2-1
CASRGHLSYEQYF | TGTGCCAGTAGGGGACATCTCTCCTACGAGCAGTACTTC | TRBV19 | few | - | TRBJ2-7
CASSDRVFEKLFF | TGTGCCAGTAGCGATAGGGTCTTCGAAAAACTGTTTTTT | TRBV19 | - | - | TRBJ1-4
CSVVDSGSYEQYF | TGCAGCGTTGTCGACAGCGGCTCCTACGAGCAGTACTTC | TRBV29-1 | - | - | TRBJ2-7
CASSLRRTNNYGYTF | TGTGCCAGCAGCTTGAGGCGGACTAATAACTATGGCTACACCTTC | TRBV5-6 | - | - | TRBJ1-2
CASSLGGTQYF | TGTGCCAGCAGCTTGGGTGGGACCCAGTACTTC | TRBV5-6 | - | - | TRBJ2-5
CASSRTVTQETQYF | TGTGCCAGTAGTAGGACAGTTACCCAAGAGACCCAGTACTTC | TRBV19 | - | - | TRBJ2-5
CASSPGTGDSDEQFF | TGTGCCAGTAGCCCCGGGACAGGGGATTCGGATGAGCAGTTCTTC | TRBV19 | - | TRBD1 | TRBJ2-1
CASSYSGGQNYGYTF | TGTGCCAGCAGTTACTCTGGGGGGCAGAACTATGGCTACACCTTC | TRBV6-5 | - | - | TRBJ1-2
CASTAQGNYGYTF | TGTGCCAGCACCGCACAGGGAAACTATGGCTACACCTTC | TRBV6-6 | - | - | TRBJ1-2
CASSWRGLTGGELFF | TGCGCCAGCAGCTGGAGGGGGCTCACGGGTGGGGAGCTGTTTTTT | TRBV5-1 | - | - | TRBJ2-2
CASRTSGASTDTQYF | TGTGCTTCTCGGACTAGCGGGGCTTCCACAGATACGCAGTATTTT | TRBV6-4 | - | TRBD2 | TRBJ2-3
CAPSAGSNQPQHF | TGTGCCCCTTCCGCAGGTAGCAATCAGCCCCAGCATTTT | TRBV30 | - | - | TRBJ1-5
CASSVDGGASTDTQYF | TGTGCCAGCAGCGTAGATGGGGGGGCTAGCACAGATACGCAGTATTTT | TRBV9 | - | - | TRBJ2-3
CAWNPGLAGGQTQYF | TGTGCCTGGAACCCGGGACTAGCGGGAGGACAGACCCAGTACTTC | TRBV30 | - | TRBD2 | TRBJ2-5
CASARQGFSEAFF | TGTGCCAGCGCACGGCAGGGCTTCAGTGAAGCTTTCTTT | TRBV11-2 | - | - | TRBJ1-1
CASSGGDTREQYF | TGTGCCAGCAGTGGAGGGGACACTCGGGAGCAGTACTTC | TRBV2 | many | - | TRBJ2-7
CASSLMVNSPLHF | TGTGCCAGCAGTTTAATGGTTAATTCACCCCTCCACTTT | TRBV27 | - | - | TRBJ1-6
CSVAGGMGTEAFF | TGCAGCGTTGCAGGTGGGATGGGGACTGAAGCTTTCTTT | TRBV29-1 | - | - | TRBJ1-1
CASSGEGGLAVSNEQFF | TGTGCCAGCAGCGGAGAGGGGGGACTAGCTGTAAGCAATGAGCAGTTCTTC | TRBV9 | few | TRBD2 | TRBJ2-1
CASSLGLVGEQYF | TGTGCCAGCAGCTTGGGGCTAGTCGGCGAGCAGTACTTC | TRBV5-6 | once | - | TRBJ2-7
CASSLMWGDTEAFF | TGTGCCAGCAGTTTAATGTGGGGGGACACTGAAGCTTTCTTT | TRBV27 | - | - | TRBJ1-1
CASTRASSSYNEQFF | TGTGCCAGCACTAGAGCGTCCAGCTCCTACAATGAGCAGTTCTTC | TRBV2 | - | - | TRBJ2-1
CASSPGTSGGAGETQYF | TGTGCCAGCAGCCCCGGGACTAGCGGGGGGGCAGGGGAGACCCAGTACTTC | TRBV9 | - | TRBD2 | TRBJ2-5
CASRPPGLVTDTQYF | TGTGCCAGTCGCCCCCCGGGACTAGTCACAGATACGCAGTATTTT | TRBV19 | - | TRBD2 | TRBJ2-3
CASSLGDGPNYGYTF | TGTGCCAGCAGCTTAGGGGACGGACCGAACTATGGCTACACCTTC | TRBV7-6 | - | - | TRBJ1-2
CASSLRTRLAGNEQFF | TGTGCCAGCAGCTTACGGACCCGTCTAGCGGGGAATGAGCAGTTCTTC | TRBV7-9 | - | TRBD2 | TRBJ2-1
CASSSPSGQGKNIQYF | TGTGCCAGCAGTTCCCCTTCGGGACAGGGCAAAAACATTCAGTACTTC | TRBV27 | once | TRBD1 | TRBJ2-4
CASSIGGEAFF | TGTGCCAGTAGTATCGGGGGGGAAGCTTTCTTT | TRBV19 | - | - | TRBJ1-1
CASSFQQGNSPLHF | TGCGCCAGCAGCTTTCAACAGGGGAATTCACCCCTCCACTTT | TRBV5-1 | - | TRBD1 | TRBJ1-6
CASSFGTASGNTIYF | TGTGCCAGCAGCTTCGGGACAGCCTCTGGAAACACCATATATTTT | TRBV2 | - | TRBD1 | TRBJ1-3
CASSQGSGANVLTF | TGTGCCAGCAGTCAGGGGTCTGGGGCCAACGTCCTGACTTTC | TRBV9 | - | - | TRBJ2-6
CASSPGTTQETQYF | TGTGCCAGCAGCCCTGGGACTACCCAAGAGACCCAGTACTTC | TRBV7-8 | - | TRBD2 | TRBJ2-5
CASSTAPSSSAKNIQYF | TGTGCCAGTAGTACGGCCCCCTCGTCATCGGCCAAAAACATTCAGTACTTC | TRBV19 | - | - | TRBJ2-4
CASTLANYGYTF | TGTGCCAGCACCCTCGCTAACTATGGCTACACCTTC | TRBV2 | once | - | TRBJ1-2
CASRPSGSNNEQFF | TGTGCCAGCAGGCCCTCGGGTTCGAATAATGAGCAGTTCTTC | TRBV6-4 | once | - | TRBJ2-1
CASSPLTAEDTQYF | TGTGCCAGCTCACCATTGACGGCGGAAGATACGCAGTATTTT | TRBV18 | - | - | TRBJ2-3
CASSNRAVNEKLFF | TGTGCCAGCAGCAACAGGGCGGTAAATGAAAAACTGTTTTTT | TRBV11-2 | - | - | TRBJ1-4
CASSGGGPGNTIYF | TGTGCCAGCAGCGGAGGGGGCCCTGGAAACACCATATATTTT | TRBV9 | - | TRBD1 | TRBJ1-3
CSVRQGNTDTQYF | TGCAGCGTTCGTCAGGGGAACACAGATACGCAGTATTTT | TRBV29-1 | - | - | TRBJ2-3